Following are 27 T cell receptor beta chains from one sample sequenced in a study of vaccination effects on CD4 cells after COVID-19. Before any sequencing was done, the ViraFEST assay used viral peptide pools to expand antigen-specific CD4+ T cells. The culture ran for roughly ten days before CD4+ T cells were isolated. From March to December 2020, the person had a SARS-CoV-2 infection that was confirmed by PCR. These receptors' antigens are unknown. Measured with immunoSEQ multiplex PCR; TCRdb has only the in-frame clones, and not every one. The table shows some 38,000 clones, with around 70% occurring only once. Sequenced material: CD4+ T cells from PBMCs cultured with HCoV-NL63 spike peptides, taken before COVID-19 vaccination. These receptors originate from a human donor who had a prior SARS-CoV-2 infection.

CDR3 loop: CASSYADRGGGYTF. The CDR3 nucleotides are TGTGCCAGCAGTTACGCGGACAGGGGAGGTGGCTACACCTTC. The chain employs TRBV6-2 or TRBV6-3 and TRBJ1-2; 9 bases align to TRBD1. Trimming at V came to 2 bases and at J to 7 bases, leaving 5 bases not matched to a gene. The CDR3 has 14 residues. Germline values: CDR1 MNHEY, CDR2 SVGEGT.

This chain connects TRBV18 to TRBJ1-2, with D maybe TRBD1 (6 bases). The V gene lost 5 bases and the J gene lost 0 bases, with 10 bases spanning the gap. Germline V lookup: CDR1 KGHSH, CDR2 LQKENI. CDR3 length: 14 residues. The CDR3 loop reads CASSLQGTNYGYTF. CDR3 bases: TGTGCCAGCTCATTACAGGGAACTAACTATGGCTACACCTTC.

This clone showed up just a few times. The chain carries TRBV5-4 and TRBJ2-1, with 8 bases identical to TRBD1. V shed 2 bases and J 5 bases; nucleotides not matched to a gene: 6. This CDR3 region has 15 residues. Germline V CDR1 and CDR2: SGHNT, YYREEE (reference sequence). The CDR3 region is CASSLDRGLDNEQFF. In DNA form, the CDR3 reads TGTGCCAGCAGCTTAGACAGGGGCCTCGACAATGAGCAGTTCTTC.

The chain combines TRBV10-3 with TRBJ1-2; D possibly corresponds to TRBD1 (6 bases). V was shortened by 6 bases and J by 0 bases, with 8 bases between the two germline ends. The CDR3 contains 13 residues. Germline values: CDR1 ENHRY, CDR2 SYGVKD. CDR3 coding DNA: TGTGCCATCAGGGAGGGGGCTAACTATGGCTACACCTTC. It is translated as CAIREGANYGYTF.

J is TRBJ1-1 and V is TRBV2; D call uncertain. CDR3 length equals 12 residues. Trimming pared 3 bases from V and 5 bases from J, leaving 7 bases between. CDR1 and CDR2 (germline): SNHLY, FYNNEI. The CDR3 loop is CASSDMGTEAFF. The CDR3 nucleotides are TGTGCCAGCAGTGACATGGGGACTGAAGCTTTCTTT. The full variable domain, in which reference TRBV2 and TRBJ1-1 provide the parts outside the CDR3, is EPEVTQTPSHQVTQMGQEVILRCVPISNHLYFYWYRQILGQKVEFLVSFYNNEISEKSEIFDDQFSVERPDGSNFTLKIRSTKLEDSAMYFCASSDMGTEAFFGQGTRLTVV.

This chain connects TRBV30 to TRBJ2-7; D remains unclear. This CDR3 comprises 13 residues. Germline V gives CDR1 GTSNPN, CDR2 SVGIG (reference sequence). V was trimmed by 3 bases and J by 4 bases, leaving 13 bases between them. As DNA, the CDR3 is TGTGCCTGGAGGAGGCCAGTAGGGTACGAGCAGTACTTC. Its protein is CAWRRPVGYEQYF.

The chain joins TRBV27 to TRBJ1-6; the D gene is possibly TRBD1 (5 bases). This CDR3 region has 17 residues. Trimming pared 1 base from V and 5 bases from J, leaving 15 bases between. Germline V gene lookup returns CDR1 MNHEY and CDR2 SMNVEV (reference sequence). The CDR3 nucleotides read TGTGCCAGCAGTTTATGGGGCAGCCAAGGCAATAATTCACCCCTCCACTTT. It translates to CASSLWGSQGNNSPLHF.

This sequence joins TRBV18 and TRBJ1-2; D may be TRBD1 (6 bases). V was trimmed by 3 bases and J by 0 bases, leaving 11 bases between them. Germline V gene data show CDR1 as KGHSH and CDR2 as LQKENI. The CDR3 length is 15 residues. In nucleotides, the CDR3 is TGTGCCAGCTCACCTTTCGGACAGACTAACTATGGCTACACCTTC. It is translated as CASSPFGQTNYGYTF.

This rearrangement joins TRBV7-9 to TRBJ1-2; possible D gene TRBD1, 5 bases. The CDR3 loop spans 16 amino acids. Germline V gene sequence: CDR1 SEHNR, CDR2 FQNEAQ (reference sequence). Trimming stripped 5 bases from V and 0 bases from J, with 16 bases between. This chain's CDR3 is CASSLAGGRSNYGYTF. In nucleotides, the CDR3 is TGTGCCAGCAGCCTCGCTGGGGGGAGATCTAACTATGGCTACACCTTC.

The V call is TRBV6-6, the J call TRBJ2-2, with D possibly being TRBD2 (5 bases). Looked up from germline, CDR1 is MNHNY and CDR2 is SVGAGI (reference sequence). The CDR3 is 16 amino acids. V lost 2 bases to trimming and J lost 3 bases, with 13 bases between them. CDR3 sequence (DNA): TGTGCCAGCAGTTACAGGGTCGGGGAGCACACCGGGGAGCTGTTTTTT. As protein: CASSYRVGEHTGELFF.

The chain uses TRBV10-3 and TRBJ1-2; TRBD1 is a possible D gene (5 bases). Looked up from germline, CDR1 is ENHRY and CDR2 is SYGVKD. V dropped 0 bases and J dropped 8 bases, with 13 bases sitting between them. This CDR3 is 14 amino acids long. DNA for the CDR3: TGTGCCATCAGTGAGTCCGTCACAGGAGGAGGCTACACCTTC. This gives the protein CAISESVTGGGYTF.

J is TRBJ2-5 and V is TRBV5-1; no definite D call. The germline V and J ends were trimmed by 4 bases and 5 bases, with 15 bases remaining between them. Germline assignment: CDR1 SGHRS and CDR2 YFSETQ. CDR3 length equals 14 residues. The CDR3 region has the DNA TGCGCCAGCAGCCCGGGCCTCCCGGGCGAGACCCAGTACTTC. It specifies CASSPGLPGETQYF.

The chain employs TRBV12-5 and TRBJ2-6; possibly TRBD1 for D (6 bases). Germline assignment: CDR1 LGHNT and CDR2 FRNRAP. The germline V and J ends were trimmed by 7 bases and 6 bases, with 13 bases remaining between them. The CDR3 runs to 14 residues. This CDR3 reads CASDYRVMANVLTF. In DNA form, the CDR3 reads TGTGCTAGTGACTACAGGGTAATGGCCAACGTCCTGACTTTC.

The chain links TRBV2 to TRBJ1-2; D gene ambiguous. The germline V gene has CDR1 SNHLY and CDR2 FYNNEI. CDR3 length: 14 amino acids. Trimming stripped 6 bases from V and 2 bases from J, with 13 bases between. CDR3 region: CASRSQAINYGYTF. In DNA form, the CDR3 reads TGTGCCAGCAGGAGTCAGGCGATAAACTATGGCTACACCTTC.

The rearrangement links TRBV27 to TRBJ2-7; D uncertain. This CDR3 contains 16 residues. The ends were cut back, 1 base at V and 2 bases at J, with 15 bases in the middle. Per germline, CDR1 MNHEY and CDR2 SMNVEV (reference sequence). CDR3 bases: TGTGCCAGCAGTTTATTCGCCCAATTCCCCCCCTACGAGCAGTACTTC. The encoded protein is CASSLFAQFPPYEQYF.

The chain recombines TRBV2 with TRBJ2-7, with TRBD2 as a possible D gene (5 bases). Germline assignment: CDR1 SNHLY and CDR2 FYNNEI. V was shortened by 2 bases and J by 2 bases, with 10 bases between the two germline ends. This CDR3 has 14 residues. CDR3 in amino acids: CASSETGIPYEQYF. The CDR3 bases are TGTGCCAGCAGTGAAACCGGGATTCCCTACGAGCAGTACTTC.

This chain connects TRBV5-1 to TRBJ2-3; D is possibly TRBD2 (7 bases). The V gene's germline CDR1 is SGHRS and CDR2 YFSETQ. The CDR3 is made up of 14 amino acids. V lost 4 bases and J lost 8, with 17 bases in between. CDR3 residues: CASSHRRGGGTQYF. As DNA, the CDR3 is TGCGCCAGCAGCCACCGGAGGGGAGGGGGTACGCAGTATTTT.

V is TRBV25-1 and J is TRBJ1-3; D uncertain. Germline lookup yields CDR1 MGHDK and CDR2 SYGVNS. The CDR3 has 12 amino acids. V was clipped by 7 bases and J by 9 bases, with 13 bases between them. CDR3 coding DNA: TGTGCCAGCACCGGACCTTCACGCACCATATATTTT. This codes for CASTGPSRTIYF.

This chain joins TRBV7-8 and TRBJ2-6, with 8 positions matching TRBD1. Germline V gene lookup returns CDR1 SGHVS and CDR2 FQNEAQ. CDR3 size: 14 residues. V was clipped by 10 bases and J by 4 bases; unmatched bases: 6. The CDR3 protein is CATRRQGGANVLTF. The CDR3 DNA is TGTGCCACCAGGCGACAGGGGGGGGCCAACGTCCTGACTTTC.

This clone turned up a few times. The V call is TRBV19, the J call TRBJ1-6, with D tentatively TRBD1 (6 bases). Germline CDR1 and CDR2: LNHDA and SQIVND (reference sequence). V was clipped by 4 bases and J by 8 bases, with 12 bases between them. The length of the CDR3 is 14 residues. CDR3 sequence reads: CASSTGGPDSPLHF. The DNA for the CDR3 is TGTGCCAGTAGTACTGGGGGCCCCGATTCACCCCTCCACTTT.

The J gene is TRBJ1-1, the V gene TRBV18; no clear D. This CDR3 spans 15 amino acids. Looked up from germline, CDR1 is KGHSH and CDR2 is LQKENI. Trimming cost V 3 bases and J 3 bases, with 14 bases left between them. This CDR3 reads CASSPTSAGDTEAFF. In nucleotides, the CDR3 is TGTGCCAGCTCACCGACATCGGCCGGGGACACTGAAGCTTTCTTT.

The chain carries TRBV27 and TRBJ2-4, with D unresolved. The CDR3 contains 14 residues. The V end lost 5 bases, the J end lost 0 bases, and 8 bases lay between the germline ends. In germline, CDR1 is MNHEY, CDR2 SMNVEV (reference sequence). The CDR3, as DNA: TGTGCCAGCAGTATCGGGTTAGCCAAAAACATTCAGTACTTC. Residues: CASSIGLAKNIQYF.

There are a few counts of this clone. CDR3 in DNA: TGTGCCAGCGGGACAGCCTTTTATGGCTACACCTTC. It translates to CASGTAFYGYTF. The genes are TRBV6-5 and TRBJ1-2, with 7 bases identical to TRBD1. The CDR3 spans 12 residues. Germline CDR1 is MNHEY and CDR2 is SVGAGI. Losses at the gene ends were 8 bases for V and 5 bases for J; bases not matched to a gene: 5.

The gene calls are TRBV5-1 and TRBJ2-1; tentatively, D is TRBD2 (7 bases). V was trimmed by 2 bases and J by 12 bases, leaving 21 bases between them. This CDR3 is built from 15 residues. Germline assignment: CDR1 SGHRS and CDR2 YFSETQ. Written as DNA, the CDR3 is TGCGCCAGCAGCTTAAAGGGGGGGACTGGCTCCTTGCAGTTCTTC. Its translation is CASSLKGGTGSLQFF.

This chain uses TRBV9 with TRBJ2-3; D is possibly TRBD1 (5 bases). The V gene's germline CDR1 is SGDLS and CDR2 YYNGEE. This CDR3 spans 15 amino acids. Trimming cost V 0 bases and J 0 bases, with 8 bases left between them. CDR3 in amino acids: CASSVEGQSTDTQYF. The CDR3 nucleotides read TGTGCCAGCAGCGTAGAGGGGCAAAGCACAGATACGCAGTATTTT.

A few counts support this clone. The chain uses TRBV2 and TRBJ1-1; D may be TRBD1 (5 bases). Germline V gene sequence: CDR1 SNHLY, CDR2 FYNNEI. The CDR3 contains 13 residues. With 7 bases removed from V and 13 bases from J, the gap between germline ends came to 22 bases. The CDR3 nucleotides read TGTGCCAGCACCATAGCCCCTAGGACGGGGGTTTTCTTT. This sequence encodes CASTIAPRTGVFF.

The chain joins TRBV7-8 to TRBJ1-2; D might be TRBD1 (6 bases). Per germline, CDR1 SGHVS and CDR2 FQNEAQ. This CDR3 is 15 amino acids long. Trimming shortened V by 3 bases and J by 7 bases, and 18 bases separated the two germline ends. The chain's CDR3 is CASSLTDRTSSGYTF. CDR3 sequence (DNA): TGTGCCAGCAGCTTGACGGACAGAACTTCCTCTGGCTACACCTTC.